This T cell receptor (beta chain) was sequenced during a study of cytomegalovirus exposure and HLA in healthy donors. Sequenced by immunoSEQ multiplex PCR; TCRdb stores in-frame clones only, minus some. This sample has about 130,000 clones; about 90% occur once, and the top ten carry less than 8%. About this clone itself: Its cognate antigen is unknown.

Study-level findings and limits: Confirmation was obtained in vitro that a few CMV-associated chains are specific for CMV antigens. Subsequent analysis revealed that first-cohort TCR clusters tended to co-occur in the 120 or so validation repertoires. Reports indicated that the classifier achieved high specificity and sensitivity in diagnosing cytomegalovirus status.

The TCR sequence derives from a woman between 25 and 40 years old in good health and CMV-seropositive. The source material was PBMCs.

This CDR3 is CASSLWEGGEKLFF. The DNA of the CDR3 is TGTGCCAGCAGCTTATGGGAAGGGGGTGAAAAACTGTTTTTT. The chain carries TRBV7-9 and TRBJ1-4, with TRBD1 as a possible D gene (6 bases). Germline loops: CDR1 SEHNR, CDR2 FQNEAQ (reference sequence). Deletions cut 2 bases from V and 7 bases from J, with 11 bases between. The CDR3 covers 14 residues.